This TCR beta chain is drawn from a study of graft-versus-host responses after intestinal transplantation. TCRdb's table, derived via immunoSEQ multiplex PCR, lists solely in-frame clones and lacks some. This sample has fewer than 75,000 clones, with 70% to 90% found just once. Remarks on this clone: Its specificity is unknown.

The study's findings and limits: There were GvH clones found in recipient marrow, and some of them appeared first in ileum or blood.

The CDR3 extends over 18 amino acids. J was trimmed by 1 base and V by 5 bases; bases with no gene match: 12. Per germline, CDR1 MDHEN and CDR2 SYDVKM. The material sequenced was PBMCs, taken 26 days after transplant. This chain uses TRBV28 with TRBJ2-1; 9 nucleotides align to TRBD2. This TCR derives from a human patient who received an intestinal transplant, so some T cells may come from the graft donor. The CDR3 here is CASSPLTWTSASYNEQFF. The CDR3 DNA is TGTGCCAGCAGTCCGCTCACATGGACTAGCGCATCCTACAATGAGCAGTTCTTC.